The present entry profiles one T cell receptor (beta chain) with its context. Antigen specificity is unknown. This entry comes from a study of cytomegalovirus exposure and HLA in healthy donors. Study-wide findings and caveats: The study had only CMV serostatus as immune exposure information.

Both 60 Vbeta primers and 13 Jbeta primers went into the PCR. This table comes from immunoSEQ multiplex PCR, and its TCRdb copy is limited to in-frame clones, with some not included. Of more than 100,000 clones listed, just under 80% are singletons. CDR1 is SGHRS, CDR2 YFSETQ, per germline. The CDR3 totals 15 residues. The V and J ends lost 3 bases and 3 bases respectively, with 13 bases between them. Sequencing was done on a sample of PBMCs. The V and J genes are TRBV5-1 and TRBJ2-1; D is perhaps TRBD1 (6 bases). The TCR sequence derives from a young woman in good health and CMV-seronegative. CDR3 region: CASSSDRFLYNEQFF. For the CDR3, the DNA is TGCGCCAGCAGCTCGGACAGATTCCTCTACAATGAGCAGTTCTTC.